The present T cell receptor (beta chain) was sequenced within a study of human T cells and chemical hapten exposure. Study outcomes and limitations: There was no change with DPC sensitization in TCRs above 1 in 1000 frequency. In comparison with controls, expanded TCRs gave rise to a significantly larger number of large CDR3 similarity clusters. Because all patients had alopecia, their immune responses might differ from healthy ones.

Sample time point: patch test 1, 2 weeks after DPC sensitization. The treatment is: therapeutic diphenylcyclopropenone sensitization with weekly scalp DPC. This clonotype showed up just a few times. Its matching antigen is unknown. TCRdb reprocessed the RACE reads with MiXCR, giving one entry per CDR3 protein. The sample holds about 340,000 distinct CDR3 sequences, around 7% seen once. This CDR3 region has 13 residues. V was pared by 6 bases and J by 8 bases, with 16 bases between. The germline V gene has CDR1 KGHSH and CDR2 LQKENI. The source was whole blood, collected in connection with sensitization to the hapten diphenylcyclopropenone (DPC). The sequence came from a young woman with alopecia areata. Some clones in this sample may be carry-over from other donors' samples. The chain couples TRBV18 to TRBJ1-1, with D tentatively TRBD1 (6 bases). CDR3 nucleotide sequence: TGTGCCAGCTCTGGACAGACGACCTCCGAAGCTTTCTTT. It encodes CASSGQTTSEAFF.